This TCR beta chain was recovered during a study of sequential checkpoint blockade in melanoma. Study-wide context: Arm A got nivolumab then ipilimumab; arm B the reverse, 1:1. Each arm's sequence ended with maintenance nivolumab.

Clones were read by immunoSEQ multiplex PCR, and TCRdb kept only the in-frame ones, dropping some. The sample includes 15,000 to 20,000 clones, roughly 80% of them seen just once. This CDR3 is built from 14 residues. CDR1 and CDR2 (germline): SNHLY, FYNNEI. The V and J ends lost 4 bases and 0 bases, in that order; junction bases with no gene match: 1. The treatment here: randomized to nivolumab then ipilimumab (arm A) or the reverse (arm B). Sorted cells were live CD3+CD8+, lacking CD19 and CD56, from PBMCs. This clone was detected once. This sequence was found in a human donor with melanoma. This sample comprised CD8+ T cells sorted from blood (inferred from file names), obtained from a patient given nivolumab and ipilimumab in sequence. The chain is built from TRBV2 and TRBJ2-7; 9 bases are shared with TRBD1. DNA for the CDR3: TGTGCCAGCAGTGGACAGGGGGTCTCCTACGAGCAGTACTTC. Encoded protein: CASSGQGVSYEQYF.